This T cell receptor (beta chain) appears in the sequencing data of a study of T cells in Graves' hyperthyroidism and ophthalmopathy. General study points: A model using 13 V-J features told ophthalmopathy apart from stable hyperthyroidism. Progression to ophthalmopathy was predicted a median of 6.5 months early.

TCR beta CDR3 regions were amplified from RNA. Using the HTBI primer set, a first-round RT-PCR was run on the TCR CDR3. MiXCR, run by TCRdb on the multiplex PCR reads, gives a single entry per CDR3 protein. The table shows a few hundred thousand distinct CDR3 sequences, with roughly 15% occurring only once. Clinical symptoms, serum thyroxine, TRAb, thyroid ultrasound and orbital computed tomography informed diagnoses. For this clonotype: The antigen is unknown.

This receptor was identified in a woman aged 18-29 years with Graves' hyperthyroidism. Sequencing was performed on blood.

The CDR3 DNA follows: TGTGCCAGCAATGAACCCCGGCCCTCCTACGAGCAGTACTTC. Translation gives CASNEPRPSYEQYF. This rearrangement joins TRBV28 to TRBJ2-7, with D uncertain. CDR1 is MDHEN and CDR2 is SYDVKM in the germline V gene. CDR3 size: 14 residues. V was shortened by 7 bases and J by 0 bases, with 13 bases between the two germline ends.